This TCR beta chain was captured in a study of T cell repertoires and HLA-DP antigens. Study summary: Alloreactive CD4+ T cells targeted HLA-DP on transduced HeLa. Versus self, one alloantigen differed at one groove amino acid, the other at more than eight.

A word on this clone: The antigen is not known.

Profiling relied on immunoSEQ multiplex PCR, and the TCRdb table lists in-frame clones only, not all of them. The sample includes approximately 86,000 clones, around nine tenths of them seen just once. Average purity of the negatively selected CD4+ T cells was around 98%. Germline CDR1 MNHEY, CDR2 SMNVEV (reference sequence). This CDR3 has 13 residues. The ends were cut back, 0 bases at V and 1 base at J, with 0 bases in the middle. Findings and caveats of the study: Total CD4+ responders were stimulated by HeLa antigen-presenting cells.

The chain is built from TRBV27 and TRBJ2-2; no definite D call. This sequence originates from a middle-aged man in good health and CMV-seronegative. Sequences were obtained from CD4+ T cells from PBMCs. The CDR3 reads CASSLSNTGELFF. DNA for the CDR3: TGTGCCAGCAGTTTATCGAACACCGGGGAGCTGTTTTTT.